This TCR beta chain was obtained from a study of cytomegalovirus exposure and HLA in healthy donors. Points from the study as a whole: Generally TCR sequences proved uncommon, though certain public TCRs appeared in numerous donors.

The CDR3 is made up of 16 amino acids. Trimming left V 3 bases short and J 0 bases short, with 15 bases between. The V gene's germline CDR1 is SQVTM and CDR2 ANQGSEA. As regards this clone: No antigen is known for it.

Libraries were prepared by immunoSEQ multiplex PCR; TCRdb keeps only in-frame clonotypes and omits some of them. The table records 150,000 to 200,000 clones, more than 70% of them present only once. Sequenced sample: PBMCs. The V gene is TRBV29-1, the J gene TRBJ1-3, with D unresolved. This receptor was identified in a woman under 30 in good health and CMV-seronegative. The CDR3 bases are TGCAGCGTTGACGCAGGCCTCTATTCCTCTGGAAACACCATATATTTT. Protein product: CSVDAGLYSSGNTIYF.